The next 32 T cell receptor beta chains were all read from a single sample in a study of OX40 agonist ivuxolimab in advanced cancers. This table comes from immunoSEQ multiplex PCR, and its TCRdb copy is limited to in-frame clones, with some not included. This table holds approximately 61,000 clones, about 89% found once. The sample in question was CD4+ or CD8+ T cells sorted from blood, obtained in a trial of the OX40 agonist ivuxolimab. These receptors came from an adult with an advanced solid tumor such as melanoma, head and neck, liver or kidney cancer.

Concerning this clone: This sample also contains other DNA sequences that code for the same CDR3. V gene TRBV28 combines with J gene TRBJ1-1; 7 bases match TRBD1. The V segment lost 3 bases and the J segment 5 bases; nucleotides outside the gene matches: 6. CDR3 size: 14 residues. Germline values: CDR1 MDHEN, CDR2 SYDVKM. The CDR3 spells CASSLDRRGTEAFF. CDR3 nucleotides: TGTGCCAGCAGTTTGGACAGGCGGGGAACTGAAGCTTTCTTT.

DNA for the CDR3: TGTGCCTGGAGTACCTACAATGAGCAGTTCTTC. This encodes CAWSTYNEQFF. The chain joins TRBV30 to TRBJ2-1; the D is unclear. The CDR3 totals 11 residues. CDR1 and CDR2 from the germline V gene are GTSNPN and SVGIG (reference sequence). The V and J ends lost 2 bases and 2 bases respectively, with 1 base between them.

V gene TRBV19 combines with J gene TRBJ1-1; 7 nucleotides match TRBD1. After removal of 3 bases from V and 0 bases from J, the junction contained 7 bases not matched to a gene. Germline assignment: CDR1 LNHDA and CDR2 SQIVND (reference sequence). This CDR3 is built from 16 residues. The CDR3 spells CASSIPQTGLNTEAFF. CDR3 nucleotides: TGTGCCAGTAGTATTCCTCAGACAGGGCTGAACACTGAAGCTTTCTTT.

The chain carries TRBV28 and TRBJ1-1, with D unclear. This CDR3 region has 13 residues. Trimming pared 5 bases from V and 4 bases from J, leaving 11 bases between. CDR1 is MDHEN, CDR2 SYDVKM, per germline. The CDR3 loop is CASSQALVTEAFF. The CDR3 region has the DNA TGTGCCAGCAGTCAAGCCCTGGTCACTGAAGCTTTCTTT. Full variable domain (rest looked up from reference TRBV28 and TRBJ1-1): DVKVTQSSRYLVKRTGEKVFLECVQDMDHENMFWYRQDPGLGLRLIYFSYDVKMKEKGDIPEGYSVSREKKERFSLILESASTNQTSMYLCASSQALVTEAFFGQGTRLTVV.

The CDR3 nucleotides are TGTGCCAGCAGTTATGGACAGGAAGAGACCCAGTACTTC. This codes for CASSYGQEETQYF. The chain combines TRBV28 with TRBJ2-5; TRBD1 matches 7 bases. Germline values: CDR1 MDHEN, CDR2 SYDVKM. The CDR3 consists of 13 residues. Trimming removed 4 bases from V and 3 bases from J; junction bases left unmatched: 2.

The chain is built from TRBV19 and TRBJ2-7, with 10 bases aligning to TRBD1. CDR1 and CDR2 from the germline V gene are LNHDA and SQIVND (reference sequence). V shed 4 bases, J shed 5 bases, and the junction held 8 bases outside the gene matches. The CDR3 has 15 amino acids. DNA for the CDR3: TGTGCCAGTAGTACGACAGGGGGCGCATACAACGAGCAGTACTTC. This translates into CASSTTGGAYNEQYF.

The CDR3 sequence is CASSFTGGPRLSYEQYF. The CDR3 DNA reads TGTGCCAGCAGTTTCACCGGGGGGCCCCGTCTCTCCTACGAGCAGTACTTC. The chain joins TRBV28 to TRBJ2-7; D is perhaps TRBD2 (7 bases). The germline V and J ends were trimmed by 3 bases and 0 bases, with 18 bases remaining between them. The CDR3 covers 17 residues. The V gene's germline CDR1 is MDHEN and CDR2 SYDVKM.

This clone was detected only a few times. Other DNA sequences in this sample translate to the same CDR3. The chain uses TRBV5-6 and TRBJ2-7; the D is unclear. Germline V gives CDR1 SGHDT, CDR2 YYEEEE. V gave up 1 base and J gave up 0 bases, with 2 bases separating them. The CDR3 contains 12 residues. Here the CDR3 reads CASSLSSYEQYF. CDR3 nucleotide sequence: TGTGCCAGCAGCTTGAGCTCCTACGAGCAGTACTTC.

The sample holds a few counts of this clone. Distinct nucleotide sequences in the sample also encode this CDR3. The chain couples TRBV27 to TRBJ2-1; no reliable D call. CDR3 length equals 14 residues. V shed 2 bases and J shed 1 base, with 6 bases lying between them. From germline, CDR1 is MNHEY and CDR2 SMNVEV (reference sequence). CDR3 loop: CASSLAASYNEQFF. The CDR3 region has the DNA TGTGCCAGCAGTTTAGCAGCGTCCTACAATGAGCAGTTCTTC.

The CDR3 region has the DNA TGTGCCAGCAGCTTTCAGGGAAGTGGGACAGATACGCAGTATTTT. This encodes CASSFQGSGTDTQYF. The V call is TRBV7-3, the J call TRBJ2-3; TRBD1 is a possible D gene (5 bases). This CDR3 contains 15 residues. V gave up 3 bases and J gave up 3 bases, with 13 bases separating them. Germline V gene lookup returns CDR1 SGHTA and CDR2 FQGTGA.

The V gene is TRBV28, the J gene TRBJ2-1, with no clear D. Trimming removed 2 bases at V and 0 bases at J, with 11 bases between. The length of the CDR3 is 16 residues. Germline values: CDR1 MDHEN, CDR2 SYDVKM. As DNA, the CDR3 is TGTGCCAGCAGTTTAATGGCGCCGAGCTCCTACAATGAGCAGTTCTTC. Protein product: CASSLMAPSSYNEQFF.

The chain joins TRBV29-1 to TRBJ2-1; 14 bases are a match to TRBD2. V lost 5 bases and J lost 9; bases outside the gene matches: 6. This CDR3 contains 14 residues. Germline V gene data show CDR1 as SQVTM and CDR2 as ANQGSEA. CDR3 in amino acids: CSVWGLAGVGEQFF. The DNA of the CDR3 is TGCAGCGTTTGGGGACTAGCGGGAGTGGGTGAGCAGTTCTTC.

J is TRBJ2-5 and V is TRBV27; unclear D gene. The CDR3 totals 13 residues. Germline-derived CDR1 and CDR2 are MNHEY and SMNVEV (reference sequence). Trimming removed 3 bases from V and 0 bases from J, with 5 bases in between. The DNA for the CDR3 is TGTGCCAGCAGTTTTCATAACCAAGAGACCCAGTACTTC. This gives the protein CASSFHNQETQYF.

V is TRBV5-6 and J is TRBJ2-5; no clear D. Near its end, the DNA agrees better with TRBJ2-7, so the J call may be wrong. CDR3 length: 13 amino acids. CDR1 is SGHDT and CDR2 is YYEEEE in the germline V gene. CDR3 DNA sequence: TGTGCCAGCAGCTTGGGTCGGAGCTACGAGCAGTACTTC. Translation: CASSLGRSYEQYF.

The chain is built from TRBV6-5 and TRBJ2-2, with 10 nucleotides matching TRBD2. J was trimmed by 3 bases and V by 8 bases; bases with no gene match: 3. This CDR3 is 14 amino acids long. CDR1 and CDR2 (germline): MNHEY, SVGAGI. CDR3 residues: CASLSGRYTGELFF. The CDR3 DNA reads TGTGCCAGCCTTAGCGGGAGGTACACCGGGGAGCTGTTTTTT.

The chain is built from TRBV5-6 and TRBJ2-6; D remains ambiguous. V lost 4 bases, J lost 2 bases, and 10 bases lay in between. Germline loops: CDR1 SGHDT, CDR2 YYEEEE. CDR3 length equals 15 residues. CDR3: CASSNGVTGANVLTF. The CDR3 DNA reads as TGTGCCAGCAGCAATGGGGTAACTGGGGCCAACGTCCTGACTTTC.

This chain joins TRBV6-6 and TRBJ2-7, with D possibly being TRBD1 (6 bases). V gave up 10 bases and J gave up 5 bases, with 12 bases separating them. The CDR3 has 11 residues. Germline CDR1 MNHNY, CDR2 SVGAGI (reference sequence). The CDR3 here is CATLQGNEQYF. The CDR3 bases are TGTGCCACCCTACAGGGAAACGAGCAGTACTTC.

To note about this clone: The sample carries other DNA sequences with the same CDR3. CDR3 protein: CASSLGSGYEQYF. In DNA form, the CDR3 reads TGTGCCAGCAGCCTCGGGTCGGGGTACGAGCAGTACTTC. The rearrangement links TRBV27 to TRBJ2-7; possibly TRBD2 for D (5 bases). This CDR3 region has 13 residues. Germline loops: CDR1 MNHEY, CDR2 SMNVEV (reference sequence). V lost 6 bases and J lost 4, with 13 bases in between.

The chain joins TRBV11-2 to TRBJ2-1, with D perhaps given as TRBD1 or TRBD2 (7 bases each). This CDR3 spans 18 amino acids. Germline assignment: CDR1 SGHAT and CDR2 FQNNGV. Trimming removed 4 bases at V and 4 bases at J, with 23 bases between. The CDR3 DNA follows: TGTGCCAGCAGCTGGGACAGTGCCCTACTAGCGCCGTACAATGAGCAGTTCTTC. Translated, it gives CASSWDSALLAPYNEQFF.

V gene TRBV25-1 combines with J gene TRBJ2-5; D uncertain. TRBJ2-7 explains the end of the DNA better; the J call may be wrong. From germline, CDR1 is MGHDK and CDR2 SYGVNS. The CDR3 loop spans 12 amino acids. The CDR3 region has the DNA TGTGCCAGCAGTGAAGGAGTAAACGAGCAGTACTTC. It encodes CASSEGVNEQYF.

This chain links TRBV5-1 with TRBJ2-3, with 13 bases matching TRBD2. The CDR3 extends over 17 amino acids. Germline loops: CDR1 SGHRS, CDR2 YFSETQ. V dropped 3 bases and J dropped 2; count of bases not matched to a gene: 6. The DNA of the CDR3 is TGCGCCAGCAGCTATCTTGGGACTAGCGGGGCCACAGATACGCAGTATTTT. The encoded protein is CASSYLGTSGATDTQYF. The variable domain in full, completed from reference TRBV5-1 and TRBJ2-3, reads KAGVTQTPRYLIKTRGQQVTLSCSPISGHRSVSWYQQTPGQGLQFLFEYFSETQRNKGNFPGRFSGRQFSNSRSEMNVSTLELGDSALYLCASSYLGTSGATDTQYFGPGTRLTVL.

V usage is TRBV9 and J usage is TRBJ2-1; D remains ambiguous. This CDR3 spans 11 amino acids. Trimming took 3 bases from V and 6 from J, leaving 4 bases between them. Germline V gene data show CDR1 as SGDLS and CDR2 as YYNGEE. This chain's CDR3 is CASSGGNEQFF. For the CDR3, the DNA is TGTGCCAGCAGCGGGGGCAATGAGCAGTTCTTC.

The V call is TRBV6-5, the J call TRBJ1-1, with D possibly matching TRBD1 (6 bases). There are 11 residues in the CDR3. The germline gives CDR1 MNHEY, CDR2 SVGAGI. V was pared by 9 bases and J by 7 bases, with 12 bases between. CDR3 DNA: TGTGCCAGTTACACAGGGTTTGAAGCTTTCTTT. This encodes CASYTGFEAFF.

The V and J genes are TRBV4-1 and TRBJ1-1, with D unresolved. The CDR3 length is 14 residues. Trimming stripped 1 base from V and 1 base from J, with 7 bases between. CDR1 MGHRA and CDR2 YSYEKL come from the germline V gene. CDR3 nucleotide sequence: TGCGCCAGCAGCCAAGTCTCAGAGAACACTGAAGCTTTCTTT. This gives the protein CASSQVSENTEAFF.

The rearrangement links TRBV6-5 to TRBJ2-1; D may be TRBD2 (6 bases). Trimming took 2 bases from V and 12 from J, leaving 14 bases between them. Germline V gene sequence: CDR1 MNHEY, CDR2 SVGAGI. The CDR3 is 13 amino acids. The CDR3 loop reads CASSYGTGVTQFF. Written as DNA, the CDR3 is TGTGCCAGCAGTTACGGTACGGGGGTAACGCAGTTCTTC.

The V call is TRBV28, the J call TRBJ1-1; TRBD1 matches 9 bases. There are 15 residues in the CDR3. The germline CDR1 and CDR2 sequences are MDHEN and SYDVKM. The V gene end was trimmed by 5 bases and the J gene end by 2 bases; junction bases not matched to a gene: 6. Here the CDR3 reads CASSPWTGENTEAFF. CDR3 nucleotides: TGTGCCAGCAGTCCATGGACAGGGGAAAACACTGAAGCTTTCTTT.

The chain couples TRBV9 to TRBJ2-7; D is perhaps TRBD2 (6 bases). Deletions cut 3 bases from V and 1 base from J, with 14 bases between. This CDR3 spans 15 amino acids. Looked up from germline, CDR1 is SGDLS and CDR2 is YYNGEE. CDR3 residues: CASSARDFGSYEQYF. CDR3 nucleotides: TGTGCCAGCAGCGCCCGGGACTTCGGTTCCTACGAGCAGTACTTC.

V is TRBV13 and J is TRBJ2-2; D perhaps matches TRBD2 (6 bases). Trimming removed 4 bases at V and 6 bases at J, with 9 bases between. CDR1 is PRHDT and CDR2 is FYEKMQ in the germline V gene (reference sequence). The CDR3 totals 13 residues. CDR3 sequence (DNA): TGTGCCAGCAGCTGGAAGCGGGCCGGGGAGCTGTTTTTT. Translated: CASSWKRAGELFF.

This clone has just one count. The chain recombines TRBV28 with TRBJ2-1; D possibly corresponds to TRBD1 (6 bases). The V end lost 7 bases, the J end lost 5 bases, and 21 bases lay between the germline ends. CDR3 length equals 16 residues. Germline assignment: CDR1 MDHEN and CDR2 SYDVKM. The CDR3 DNA sequence: TGTGCCAGCATTCCCCGTTCAGGGACATACGACAATGAGCAGTTCTTC. Its protein is CASIPRSGTYDNEQFF.

The J gene is TRBJ2-7, the V gene TRBV4-3; 11 bases map to TRBD2. J gave up 3 bases and V 1 base, and 5 bases lay outside the gene matches. There are 16 residues in the CDR3. From germline, CDR1 is LGHNA and CDR2 YSLEER. CDR3 amino acids: CASSQGTSGPNYEQYF. DNA for the CDR3: TGCGCCAGCAGCCAAGGGACTAGCGGGCCAAACTACGAGCAGTACTTC.

This rearrangement joins TRBV6-5 to TRBJ1-2; 8 bases are a match to TRBD1. This CDR3 contains 14 residues. The germline V gene has CDR1 MNHEY and CDR2 SVGAGI. J lost 7 bases, V lost 4 bases, and 8 bases had no gene match. The CDR3 DNA sequence: TGTGCCAGCAGTTGGGAGGACAGGGAAGGTGGCTACACCTTC. This codes for CASSWEDREGGYTF.

The sample holds a few counts of this clone. J is TRBJ1-2 and V is TRBV10-3; D perhaps matches TRBD1 (5 bases). Trimming pared 0 bases from V and 6 bases from J, leaving 11 bases between. The germline V gene encodes CDR1 ENHRY and CDR2 SYGVKD. The CDR3 contains 14 residues. In DNA form, the CDR3 reads TGTGCCATCAGTGAGTCAAAAGGGGATGATGGCTACACCTTC. Translation gives CAISESKGDDGYTF.